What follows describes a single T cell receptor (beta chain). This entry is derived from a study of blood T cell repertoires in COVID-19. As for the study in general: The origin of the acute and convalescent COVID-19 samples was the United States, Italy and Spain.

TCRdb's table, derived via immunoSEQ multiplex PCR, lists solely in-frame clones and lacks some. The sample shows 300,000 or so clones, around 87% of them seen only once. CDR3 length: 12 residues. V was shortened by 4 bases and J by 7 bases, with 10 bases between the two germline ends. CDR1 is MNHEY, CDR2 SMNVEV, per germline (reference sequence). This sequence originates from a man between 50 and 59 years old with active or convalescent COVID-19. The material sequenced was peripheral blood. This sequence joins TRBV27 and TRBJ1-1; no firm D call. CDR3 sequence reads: CASSSRYGEAFF. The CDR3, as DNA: TGTGCCAGCAGTTCGCGATACGGTGAAGCTTTCTTT.